This TCR beta chain was identified in a study of neoadjuvant anti-PD-1 for oral cavity cancer. Profiled with immunoSEQ multiplex PCR; TCRdb holds only in-frame clones, not every one. The profile shows around 8,000 clones, 70% of them singletons. The CDR3 length is 14 residues. Trimming cost V 3 bases and J 13 bases, with 21 bases left between them. Looked up from germline, CDR1 is SEHNR and CDR2 is FQNEAQ (reference sequence). Time point here: after neoadjuvant nivolumab, at surgical resection. Specimen: PBMCs, collected after nivolumab (anti-PD-1) treatment. The receptor's source is a person aged 35-79 years with oral cavity squamous cell carcinoma. The gene calls are TRBV7-9 and TRBJ1-2, with a weak D call TRBD1 (6 bases). The CDR3 nucleotides are TGTGCCAGCAGCTTCGACCAGGGGCCGTTCCGGACCACCTTC. Its translation is CASSFDQGPFRTTF.